This T cell receptor beta chain came from a study of blood T cell repertoires in COVID-19. Germline V lookup: CDR1 SGHDT, CDR2 YYEEEE. V trimming: 3 bases; J trimming: 6 bases; junction bases outside the gene matches: 5. The length of the CDR3 is 13 residues. Repertoires were generated with immunoSEQ multiplex PCR, while TCRdb's copy carries only in-frame clones and drops some. The sample records 350,000 or so clones, around nine tenths being singletons. What was sequenced was PBMCs or T cells enriched from blood (not recorded which). V usage is TRBV5-6 and J usage is TRBJ2-7; TRBD2 matches at 8 bases. This receptor was identified in a woman aged 25-40 years who had been exposed to COVID-19. In DNA form, the CDR3 reads TGTGCCAGCAGCTCTCCGGGAGGGGGCGAGCAGTACTTC. Protein product: CASSSPGGGEQYF.